Given below is one TCR beta chain in context. The data derive from a study of T cells expressing NK-cell markers. TCRdb re-called the 5' RACE reads; every CDR3 protein appears as one record, without DNA. Its clone listing holds 550,000 to 600,000 distinct CDR3 sequences. Per germline, CDR1 DFQATT and CDR2 SNEGSKA (reference sequence). The CDR3 is 16 amino acids. Sequenced sample: blood T cells: a sorted CD56 or NKG2C T cell subset, CD4+ or CD8+ T cells, or bulk PBMC T cells (not recorded which). The receptor was isolated from a man aged 18 to 30 in good health. The rearrangement links TRBV20-1 to TRBJ1-4. CDR3 protein: CSASDEGGGANEKLFF.